Listed here are 11 T cell receptor beta chains from one sample, sequenced in a study of cytomegalovirus exposure and HLA in healthy donors. Profiled with immunoSEQ multiplex PCR; TCRdb holds only in-frame clones, not every one. Altogether 200,000 to 300,000 clones are present, 75% to 90% being singletons, with the ten largest covering roughly 1.2%. Sequences were obtained from PBMCs. The receptors here all came from a woman aged 25-40 years in good health and CMV-seropositive.

This chain connects TRBV29-1 to TRBJ2-1, with a possible D match to TRBD2 (7 bases). This CDR3 spans 15 amino acids. V was shortened by 1 base and J by 7 bases, with 17 bases between the two germline ends. Germline-derived CDR1 and CDR2 are SQVTM and ANQGSEA. CDR3 sequence: CSVEAGGGSANEQFF. CDR3 nucleotide sequence: TGCAGCGTTGAAGCGGGGGGCGGGAGTGCAAATGAGCAGTTCTTC.

The V call is TRBV28, the J call TRBJ1-1; 8 nucleotides match TRBD1. Germline V CDR1 and CDR2: MDHEN, SYDVKM. The V segment lost 5 bases and the J segment 6 bases; nucleotides outside the gene matches: 11. The CDR3 loop spans 15 amino acids. The CDR3 here is CASSPLTGGKAEAFF. The CDR3 region has the DNA TGTGCCAGCAGTCCGTTAACAGGGGGGAAGGCTGAAGCTTTCTTT.

In its sample, this clone was seen a few times. The rearrangement joins TRBV9 to TRBJ1-5; TRBD1 is a possible D gene (5 bases). Germline V gene data show CDR1 as SGDLS and CDR2 as YYNGEE. V was cut by 0 bases and J by 6 bases, with 16 bases left in between. The CDR3 loop spans 16 amino acids. The CDR3: CASSVVVEGMIQPQHF. The CDR3, as DNA: TGTGCCAGCAGCGTAGTAGTGGAGGGGATGATTCAGCCCCAGCATTTT. The full variable domain, its missing parts supplied by reference TRBV9 and TRBJ1-5, is DSGVTQTPKHLITATGQRVTLRCSPRSGDLSVYWYQQSLDQGLQFLIQYYNGEERAKGNILERFSAQQFPDLHSELNLSSLELGDSALYFCASSVVVEGMIQPQHFGDGTRLSIL.

In this sample, this clone turned up once. The J gene is TRBJ2-3, the V gene TRBV6-6; 7 nucleotides line up with TRBD2. Germline V lookup: CDR1 MNHNY, CDR2 SVGAGI (reference sequence). Trimming cost V 4 bases and J 1 base; bases outside gene matches: 8. This CDR3 comprises 16 residues. The CDR3, as DNA: TGTGCCAGCAGTTTCGACTCCGCGGGGGGCACAGATACGCAGTATTTT. It specifies CASSFDSAGGTDTQYF.

This clone was seen once. The chain links TRBV5-6 to TRBJ2-3; 7 nucleotides agree with TRBD1. The CDR3 contains 16 residues. V gave up 4 bases and J gave up 2 bases; unmatched junction bases: 10. Germline V gene lookup returns CDR1 SGHDT and CDR2 YYEEEE. The CDR3 spells CASSTPGTADTDTQYF. The DNA of the CDR3 is TGTGCCAGCAGCACCCCCGGGACAGCAGACACAGATACGCAGTATTTT.

This chain connects TRBV9 to TRBJ1-2; D not certain. The V end was cut by 5 bases, the J end by 5 bases, with 16 bases between. The germline gives CDR1 SGDLS, CDR2 YYNGEE. This CDR3 is built from 14 residues. This CDR3 reads CASSPVAAPYGYTF. The CDR3 bases are TGTGCCAGCAGTCCCGTGGCGGCGCCTTATGGCTACACCTTC. The full variable domain, with the rest looked up from reference TRBV9 and TRBJ1-2, is DSGVTQTPKHLITATGQRVTLRCSPRSGDLSVYWYQQSLDQGLQFLIQYYNGEERAKGNILERFSAQQFPDLHSELNLSSLELGDSALYFCASSPVAAPYGYTFGSGTRLTVV.

The chain couples TRBV19 to TRBJ2-3, with D maybe TRBD1 (5 bases). The CDR3 sequence is 14 residues long. Looked up from germline, CDR1 is LNHDA and CDR2 is SQIVND (reference sequence). Trimming took off 3 bases at V and 4 bases at J, with 11 bases between the two ends. The DNA of the CDR3 is TGTGCCAGTAGTATGACAGTAAGGCCAGATACGCAGTATTTT. This translates into CASSMTVRPDTQYF.

The chain couples TRBV11-3 to TRBJ2-5, with 8 bases identical to TRBD1. Germline V gene data show CDR1 as SGHNT and CDR2 as YENEEA. The CDR3 contains 13 residues. The V and J ends lost 5 bases and 3 bases, in that order; junction bases with no gene match: 2. CDR3 amino acids: CASSPTGEETQYF. The DNA for the CDR3 is TGTGCCAGCAGCCCGACAGGGGAAGAGACCCAGTACTTC. The full variable domain, with the rest looked up from reference TRBV11-3 and TRBJ2-5, is EAGVVQSPRYKIIEKKQPVAFWCNPISGHNTLYWYLQNLGQGPELLIRYENEEAVDDSQLPKDRFSAERLKGVDSTLKIQPAELGDSAVYLCASSPTGEETQYFGPGTRLLVL.

The chain joins TRBV2 to TRBJ1-4; D unresolved. V was shortened by 7 bases and J by 0 bases, with 12 bases between the two germline ends. The CDR3 runs to 15 residues. The germline gives CDR1 SNHLY, CDR2 FYNNEI. The CDR3 DNA sequence: TGTGCCAGCACGACAAGGACTGCAACTAATGAAAAACTGTTTTTT. This translates into CASTTRTATNEKLFF.

The gene calls are TRBV27 and TRBJ2-3; tentatively, D is TRBD2 (5 bases). The germline V and J ends were trimmed by 5 bases and 1 base, with 7 bases remaining between them. In germline, CDR1 is MNHEY, CDR2 SMNVEV (reference sequence). CDR3 length: 13 residues. CDR3 DNA sequence: TGTGCCAGCAGTCTACTAGGCACAGATACGCAGTATTTT. This codes for CASSLLGTDTQYF.

The chain combines TRBV5-1 with TRBJ2-7; D is unclear. Trimming pared 2 bases from V and 6 bases from J, leaving 18 bases between. The CDR3 extends over 15 amino acids. The germline V gene encodes CDR1 SGHRS and CDR2 YFSETQ. The CDR3 DNA is TGCGCCAGCAGCTTACAGACGGAAGATCCCCTCGAGCAGTACTTC. Amino acid sequence: CASSLQTEDPLEQYF.